The 6 T cell receptor beta chains presented below share a single source sample, sequenced in a study of blood T cell repertoires in COVID-19. TCRdb's copy holds only in-frame clones and misses some; the assay was immunoSEQ multiplex PCR. The table shows about 250,000 clones, with about 88% occurring only once. Sequences were obtained from PBMCs or T cells enriched from blood (not recorded which). These receptors all come from a woman between 45 and 60 years old who had recovered from COVID-19.

The J gene is TRBJ2-6, the V gene TRBV18, with 7 bases matching TRBD1. The CDR3 sequence is 18 residues long. V shed 8 bases and J 1 base; nucleotides not matched to a gene: 14. Germline CDR1 is KGHSH and CDR2 is LQKENI. The CDR3 coding sequence is TGTGCCAGCCCACGAACGAACAACAGGGGATCTGGGGCCAACGTCCTGACTTTC. As protein: CASPRTNNRGSGANVLTF.

The chain uses TRBV12-3 or TRBV12-4 and TRBJ2-7; D possibly corresponds to TRBD1 (5 bases). The CDR3 sequence is 13 residues long. The V end lost 6 bases, the J end lost 5 bases, and 14 bases lay between the germline ends. CDR3 sequence (DNA): TGTGCCAGCAGCTACAGGCAGCTAAACGAGCAGTACTTC. Residues: CASSYRQLNEQYF.

This clone was observed once. V usage is TRBV29-1 and J usage is TRBJ2-4, with 11 bases aligning to TRBD2. V lost 4 bases, J lost 6 bases, and 11 bases stayed unmatched. Germline CDR1 reads SQVTM; CDR2 reads ANQGSEA. The CDR3 length is 16 residues. DNA of the CDR3: TGCAGCGTTGCCGGCCTAGCGGGAGGTTCGAGAAACATTCAGTACTTC. Translation: CSVAGLAGGSRNIQYF.

The rearrangement uses TRBV7-2 and TRBJ1-1; 7 bases map to TRBD1. Per germline, CDR1 SGHTA and CDR2 FQGNSA. V shed 1 base, J shed 5 bases, and the junction held 1 base outside the gene matches. The CDR3 extends over 13 amino acids. CDR3 in DNA: TGTGCCAGCAGCTTAGGGGACAGTACTGAAGCTTTCTTT. It yields the protein CASSLGDSTEAFF.

The CDR3 protein is CASSPGQLYGYTF. The CDR3 DNA follows: TGTGCCAGCAGCCCGGGACAGCTCTATGGCTACACCTTC. The V gene is TRBV11-2, the J gene TRBJ1-2; 7 nucleotides line up with TRBD1. This CDR3 has 13 residues. V lost 5 bases to trimming and J lost 4 bases; unmatched junction nucleotides: 4. Germline V lookup: CDR1 SGHAT, CDR2 FQNNGV.

This chain joins TRBV7-2 and TRBJ2-7; TRBD1 might be the D (5 bases). V was clipped by 2 bases and J by 1 base, with 9 bases between them. This CDR3 spans 14 amino acids. CDR1 and CDR2 (germline): SGHTA, FQGNSA. The CDR3 DNA follows: TGTGCCAGCAGCTTAATGCAGGGATCCTACGAGCAGTACTTC. It yields the protein CASSLMQGSYEQYF.